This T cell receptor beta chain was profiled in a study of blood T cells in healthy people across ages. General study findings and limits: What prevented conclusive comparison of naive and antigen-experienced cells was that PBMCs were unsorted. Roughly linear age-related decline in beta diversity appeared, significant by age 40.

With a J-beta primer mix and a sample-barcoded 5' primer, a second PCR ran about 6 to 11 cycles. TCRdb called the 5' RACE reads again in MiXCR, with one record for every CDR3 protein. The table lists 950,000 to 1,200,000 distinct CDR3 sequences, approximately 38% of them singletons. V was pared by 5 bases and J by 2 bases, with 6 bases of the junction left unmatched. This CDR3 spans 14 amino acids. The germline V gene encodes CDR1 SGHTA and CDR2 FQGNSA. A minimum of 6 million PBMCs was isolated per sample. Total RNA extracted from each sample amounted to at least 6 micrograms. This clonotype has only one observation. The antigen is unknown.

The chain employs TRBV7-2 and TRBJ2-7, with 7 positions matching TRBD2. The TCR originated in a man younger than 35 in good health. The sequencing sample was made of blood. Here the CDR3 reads CASSTAGSTYEQYF. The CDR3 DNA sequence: TGTGCCAGCAGCACAGCGGGGTCAACCTACGAGCAGTACTTC. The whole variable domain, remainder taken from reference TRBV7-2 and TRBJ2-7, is GAGVSQSPSNKVTEKGKDVELRCDPISGHTALYWYRQSLGQGLEFLIYFQGNSAPDKSGLPSDRFSAERTGGSVSTLTIQRTQQEDSAVYLCASSTAGSTYEQYFGPGTRLTVT.